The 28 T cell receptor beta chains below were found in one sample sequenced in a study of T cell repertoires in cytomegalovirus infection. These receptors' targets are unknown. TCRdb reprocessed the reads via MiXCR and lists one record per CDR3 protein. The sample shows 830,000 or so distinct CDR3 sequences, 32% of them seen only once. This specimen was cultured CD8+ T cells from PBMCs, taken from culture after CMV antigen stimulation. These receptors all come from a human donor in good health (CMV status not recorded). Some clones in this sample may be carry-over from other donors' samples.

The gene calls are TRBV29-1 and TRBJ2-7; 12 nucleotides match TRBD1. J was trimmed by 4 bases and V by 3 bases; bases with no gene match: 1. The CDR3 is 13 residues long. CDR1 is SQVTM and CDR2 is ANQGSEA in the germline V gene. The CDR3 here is CSVEGQGAYEQYF. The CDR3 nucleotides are TGCAGCGTTGAGGGACAGGGGGCATACGAGCAGTACTTC.

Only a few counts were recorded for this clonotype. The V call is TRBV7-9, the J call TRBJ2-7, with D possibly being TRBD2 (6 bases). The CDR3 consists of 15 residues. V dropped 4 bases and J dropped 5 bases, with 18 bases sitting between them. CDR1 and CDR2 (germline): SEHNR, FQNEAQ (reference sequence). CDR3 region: CASSWEDRGTHEQYF. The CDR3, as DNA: TGTGCCAGCAGCTGGGAGGACCGGGGCACCCACGAGCAGTACTTC.

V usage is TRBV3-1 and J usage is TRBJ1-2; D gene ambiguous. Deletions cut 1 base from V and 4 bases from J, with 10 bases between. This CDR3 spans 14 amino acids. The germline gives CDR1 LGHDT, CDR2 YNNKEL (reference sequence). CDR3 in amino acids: CASSQGGISYGYTF. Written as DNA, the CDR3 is TGTGCCAGCAGCCAAGGGGGTATAAGCTATGGCTACACCTTC.

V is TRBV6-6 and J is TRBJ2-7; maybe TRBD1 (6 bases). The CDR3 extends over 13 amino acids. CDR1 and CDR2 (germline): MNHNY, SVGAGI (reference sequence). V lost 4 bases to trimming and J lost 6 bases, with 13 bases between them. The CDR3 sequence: CASSSTGIGEQYF. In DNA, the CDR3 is TGTGCCAGCAGTTCTACAGGGATCGGCGAGCAGTACTTC.

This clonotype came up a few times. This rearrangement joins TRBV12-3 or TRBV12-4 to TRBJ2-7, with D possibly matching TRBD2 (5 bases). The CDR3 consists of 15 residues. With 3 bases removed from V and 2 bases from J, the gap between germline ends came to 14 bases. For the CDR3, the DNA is TGTGCCAGCAGTTTCGGTGCGGGTACAACCTACGAGCAGTACTTC. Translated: CASSFGAGTTYEQYF.

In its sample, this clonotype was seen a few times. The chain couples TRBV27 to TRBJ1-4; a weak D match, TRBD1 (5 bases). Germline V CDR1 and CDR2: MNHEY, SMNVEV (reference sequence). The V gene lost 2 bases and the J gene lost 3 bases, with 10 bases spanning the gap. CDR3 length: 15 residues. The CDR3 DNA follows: TGTGCCAGCAGTTTAAGTACGGGACCTAATGAAAAACTGTTTTTT. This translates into CASSLSTGPNEKLFF.

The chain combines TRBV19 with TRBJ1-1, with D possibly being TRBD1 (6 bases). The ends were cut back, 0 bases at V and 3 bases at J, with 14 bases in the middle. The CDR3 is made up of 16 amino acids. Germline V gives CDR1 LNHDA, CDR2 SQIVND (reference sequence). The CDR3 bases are TGTGCCAGTAGTATAGAGCAGGGGCCCTTGGACACTGAAGCTTTCTTT. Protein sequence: CASSIEQGPLDTEAFF.

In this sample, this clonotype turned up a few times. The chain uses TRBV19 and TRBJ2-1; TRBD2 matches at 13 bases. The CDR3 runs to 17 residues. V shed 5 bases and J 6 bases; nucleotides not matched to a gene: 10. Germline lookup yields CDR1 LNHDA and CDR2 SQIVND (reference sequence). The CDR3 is CASSLRTSGGPLNEQFF. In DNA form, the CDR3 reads TGTGCCAGTAGTCTCCGGACTAGCGGGGGCCCACTCAATGAGCAGTTCTTC.

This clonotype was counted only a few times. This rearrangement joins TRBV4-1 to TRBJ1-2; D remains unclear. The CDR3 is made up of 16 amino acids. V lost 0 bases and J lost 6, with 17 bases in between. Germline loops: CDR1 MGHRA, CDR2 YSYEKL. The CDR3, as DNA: TGCGCCAGCAGCCAAGATTTCCAGGAGCCCCGCAATGGCTACACCTTC. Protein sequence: CASSQDFQEPRNGYTF.

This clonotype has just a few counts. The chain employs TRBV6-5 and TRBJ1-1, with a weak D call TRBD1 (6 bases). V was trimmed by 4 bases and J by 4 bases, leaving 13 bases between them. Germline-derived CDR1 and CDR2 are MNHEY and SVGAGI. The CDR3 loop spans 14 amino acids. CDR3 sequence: CASSLTGAGTEAFF. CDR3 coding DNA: TGTGCCAGCAGTTTGACGGGGGCCGGCACTGAAGCTTTCTTT.

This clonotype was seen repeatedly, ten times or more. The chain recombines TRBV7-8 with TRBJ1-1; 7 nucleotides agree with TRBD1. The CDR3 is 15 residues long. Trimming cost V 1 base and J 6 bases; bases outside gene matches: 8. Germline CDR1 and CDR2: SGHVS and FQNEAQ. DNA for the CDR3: TGTGCCAGCAGCTTAGGGGTCAGGGGGTCGGCTGAAGCTTTCTTT. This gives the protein CASSLGVRGSAEAFF.

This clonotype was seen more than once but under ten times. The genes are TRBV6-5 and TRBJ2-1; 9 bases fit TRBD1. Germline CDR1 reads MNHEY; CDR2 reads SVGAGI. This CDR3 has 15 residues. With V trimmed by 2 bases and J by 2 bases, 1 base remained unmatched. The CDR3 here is CASSYGTGTYNEQFF. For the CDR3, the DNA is TGTGCCAGCAGTTACGGGACAGGGACCTACAATGAGCAGTTCTTC.

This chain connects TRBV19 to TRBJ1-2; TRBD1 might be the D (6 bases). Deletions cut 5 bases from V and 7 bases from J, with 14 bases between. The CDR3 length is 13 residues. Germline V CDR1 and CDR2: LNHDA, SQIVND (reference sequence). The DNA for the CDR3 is TGTGCCAGTAGTCCCTGGGACATCCCTGGCTACACCTTC. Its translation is CASSPWDIPGYTF.

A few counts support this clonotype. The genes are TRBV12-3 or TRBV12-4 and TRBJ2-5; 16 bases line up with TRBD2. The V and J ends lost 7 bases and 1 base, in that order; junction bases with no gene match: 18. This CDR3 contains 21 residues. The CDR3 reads CASTSDPGTSGGEEGQETQYF. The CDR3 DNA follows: TGTGCCAGCACCAGCGACCCCGGGACTAGCGGGGGGGAAGAGGGCCAAGAGACCCAGTACTTC.

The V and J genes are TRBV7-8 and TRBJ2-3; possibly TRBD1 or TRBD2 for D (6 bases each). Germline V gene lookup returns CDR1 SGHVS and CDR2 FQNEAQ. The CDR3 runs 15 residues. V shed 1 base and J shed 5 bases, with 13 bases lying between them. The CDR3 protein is CASSLGGAVRDTQYF. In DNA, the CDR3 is TGTGCCAGCAGCTTAGGGGGGGCGGTTAGAGATACGCAGTATTTT.

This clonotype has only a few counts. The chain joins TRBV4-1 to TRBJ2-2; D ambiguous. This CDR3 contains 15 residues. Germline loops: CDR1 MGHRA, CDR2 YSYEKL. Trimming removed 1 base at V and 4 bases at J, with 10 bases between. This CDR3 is CASSQVIQATGELFF. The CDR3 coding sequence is TGCGCCAGCAGCCAAGTAATTCAGGCCACCGGGGAGCTGTTTTTT.

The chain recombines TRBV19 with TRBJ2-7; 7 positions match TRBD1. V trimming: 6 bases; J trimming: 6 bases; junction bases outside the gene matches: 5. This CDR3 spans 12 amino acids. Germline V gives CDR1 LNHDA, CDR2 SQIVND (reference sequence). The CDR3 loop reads CASRGQDLEQYV. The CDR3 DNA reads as TGTGCCAGTAGAGGACAGGACCTCGAGCAGTACGTC.

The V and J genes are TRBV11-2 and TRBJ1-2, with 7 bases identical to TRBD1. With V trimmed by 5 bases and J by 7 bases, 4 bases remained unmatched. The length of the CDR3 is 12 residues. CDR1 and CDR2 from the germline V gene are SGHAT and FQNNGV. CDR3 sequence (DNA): TGTGCCAGCAGCCCCCGGGACAGTGGCTACACCTTC. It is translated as CASSPRDSGYTF.

CDR3 nucleotide sequence: TGTGCCAGTAGTTCGAGGACAGGGGGCCATAATGAGCAGTTCTTC. Translating it yields CASSSRTGGHNEQFF. The rearrangement links TRBV19 to TRBJ2-1; TRBD1 matches at 11 bases. This CDR3 comprises 15 residues. V shed 5 bases and J 7 bases; nucleotides not matched to a gene: 7. Germline CDR1 reads LNHDA; CDR2 reads SQIVND (reference sequence). Complete variable domain (other parts from reference TRBV19 and TRBJ2-1): DGGITQSPKYLFRKEGQNVTLSCEQNLNHDAMYWYRQDPGQGLRLIYYSQIVNDFQKGDIAEGYSVSREKKESFPLTVTSAQKNPTAFYLCASSSRTGGHNEQFFGPGTRLTVL.

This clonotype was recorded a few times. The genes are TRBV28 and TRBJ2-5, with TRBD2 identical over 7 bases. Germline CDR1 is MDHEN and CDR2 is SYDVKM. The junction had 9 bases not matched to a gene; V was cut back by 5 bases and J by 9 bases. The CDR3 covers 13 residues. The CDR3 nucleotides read TGTGCCAGCAGTCCCGTGGGTGCGGGAGCCCAGTACTTC. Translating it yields CASSPVGAGAQYF.

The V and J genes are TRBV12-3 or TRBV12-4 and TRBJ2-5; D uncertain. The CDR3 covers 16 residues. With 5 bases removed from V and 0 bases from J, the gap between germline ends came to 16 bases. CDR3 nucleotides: TGTGCCAGCAGTGGGGAAATTCCCGGGCACCAAGAGACCCAGTACTTC. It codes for CASSGEIPGHQETQYF.

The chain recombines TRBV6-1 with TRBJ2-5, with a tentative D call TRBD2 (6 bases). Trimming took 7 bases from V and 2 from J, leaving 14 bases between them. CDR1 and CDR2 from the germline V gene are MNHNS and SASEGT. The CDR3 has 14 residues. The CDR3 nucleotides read TGTGCCAGCACCCGACTGGGGGGTCAAGAGACCCAGTACTTC. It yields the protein CASTRLGGQETQYF.

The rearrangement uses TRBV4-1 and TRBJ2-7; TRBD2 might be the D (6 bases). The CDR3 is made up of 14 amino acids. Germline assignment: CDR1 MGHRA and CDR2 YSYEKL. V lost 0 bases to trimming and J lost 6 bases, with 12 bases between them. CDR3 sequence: CASSQEGGSREQYF. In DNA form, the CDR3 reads TGCGCCAGCAGCCAAGAAGGAGGGTCCCGCGAGCAGTACTTC.

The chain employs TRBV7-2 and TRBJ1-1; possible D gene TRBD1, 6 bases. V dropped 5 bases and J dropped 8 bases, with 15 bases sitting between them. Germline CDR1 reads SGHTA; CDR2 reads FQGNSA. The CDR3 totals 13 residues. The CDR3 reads CASSPRGGAEAFF. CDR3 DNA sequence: TGTGCCAGCAGCCCTAGGGGGGGGGCCGAAGCTTTCTTT.

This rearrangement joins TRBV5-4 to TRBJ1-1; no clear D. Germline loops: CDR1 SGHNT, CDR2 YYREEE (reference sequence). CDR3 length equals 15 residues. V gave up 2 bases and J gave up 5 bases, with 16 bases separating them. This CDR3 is CASSFGQVAITEAFF. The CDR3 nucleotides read TGTGCCAGCAGCTTTGGTCAGGTTGCGATAACTGAAGCTTTCTTT.

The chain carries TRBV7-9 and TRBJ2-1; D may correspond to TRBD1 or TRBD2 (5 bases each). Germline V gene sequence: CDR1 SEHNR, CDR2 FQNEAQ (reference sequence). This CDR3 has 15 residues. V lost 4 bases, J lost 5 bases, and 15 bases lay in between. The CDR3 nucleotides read TGTGCCAGCAGCTACCGCCGGGACCCTCACAATGAGCAGTTCTTC. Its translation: CASSYRRDPHNEQFF.

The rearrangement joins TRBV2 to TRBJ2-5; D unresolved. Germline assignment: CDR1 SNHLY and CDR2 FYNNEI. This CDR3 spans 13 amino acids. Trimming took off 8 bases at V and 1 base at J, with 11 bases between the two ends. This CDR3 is CASVPDGQETQYF. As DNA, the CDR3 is TGTGCCAGCGTCCCCGACGGCCAAGAGACCCAGTACTTC.

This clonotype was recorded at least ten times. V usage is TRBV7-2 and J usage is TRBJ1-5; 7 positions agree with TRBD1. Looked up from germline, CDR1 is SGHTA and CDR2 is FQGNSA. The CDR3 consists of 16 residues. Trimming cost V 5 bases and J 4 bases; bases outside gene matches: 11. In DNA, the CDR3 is TGTGCCAGCAGCCCCTACCGGACAGGACAGAATCAGCCCCAGCATTTT. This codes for CASSPYRTGQNQPQHF.